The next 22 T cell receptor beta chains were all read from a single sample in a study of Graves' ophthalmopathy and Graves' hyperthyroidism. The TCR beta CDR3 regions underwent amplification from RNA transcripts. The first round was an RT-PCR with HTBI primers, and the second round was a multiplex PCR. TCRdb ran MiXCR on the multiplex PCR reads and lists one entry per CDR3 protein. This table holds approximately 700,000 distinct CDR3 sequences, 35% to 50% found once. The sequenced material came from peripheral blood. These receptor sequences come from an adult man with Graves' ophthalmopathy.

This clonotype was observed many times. In DNA form, the CDR3 reads TGTGCCAGCAGGTCGGGGGGGCGCAATCAGCCCCAGCATTTT. Amino acid sequence: CASRSGGRNQPQHF. The rearrangement uses TRBV2 and TRBJ1-5; the D gene is possibly TRBD1 (6 bases). The CDR3 runs 14 residues. Trimming took 6 bases from V and 2 from J, leaving 11 bases between them. Germline V lookup: CDR1 SNHLY, CDR2 FYNNEI.

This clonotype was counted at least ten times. In DNA, the CDR3 is TGTGCCATCATGAGAACCGGGACAGGGGGTTGGTACGAGCAGTACTTC. Amino acids: CAIMRTGTGGWYEQYF. The chain uses TRBV10-3 and TRBJ2-7; 11 positions match TRBD1. Per germline, CDR1 ENHRY and CDR2 SYGVKD. The CDR3 is 16 amino acids. Losses at the gene ends were 7 bases for V and 4 bases for J; bases not matched to a gene: 12.

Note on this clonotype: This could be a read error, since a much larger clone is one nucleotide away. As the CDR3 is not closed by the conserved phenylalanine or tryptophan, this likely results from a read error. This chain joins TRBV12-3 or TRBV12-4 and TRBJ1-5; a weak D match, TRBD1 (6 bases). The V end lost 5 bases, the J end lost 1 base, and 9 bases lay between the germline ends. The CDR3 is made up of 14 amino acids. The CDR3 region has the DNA TGTGCCAGCAGTCACAGGGAGAGCAATCAGCCCCAGCATCTT. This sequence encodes CASSHRESNQPQHL.

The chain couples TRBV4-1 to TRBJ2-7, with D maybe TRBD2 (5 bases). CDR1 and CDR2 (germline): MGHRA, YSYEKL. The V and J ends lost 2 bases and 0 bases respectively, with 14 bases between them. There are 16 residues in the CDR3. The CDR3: CASSQQEKRSSYEQYF. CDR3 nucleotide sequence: TGCGCCAGCAGCCAACAAGAGAAGCGGAGCTCCTACGAGCAGTACTTC.

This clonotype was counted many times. The CDR3 region has the DNA TGCAGTGCTCACGACAGGGCCCTTGGCGAGCAGTACTTC. Translating gives CSAHDRALGEQYF. This chain links TRBV20-1 with TRBJ2-7, with 7 bases identical to TRBD1. V gave up 5 bases and J gave up 6 bases; unmatched junction bases: 10. Germline CDR1 reads DFQATT; CDR2 reads SNEGSKA (reference sequence). CDR3 length: 13 amino acids.

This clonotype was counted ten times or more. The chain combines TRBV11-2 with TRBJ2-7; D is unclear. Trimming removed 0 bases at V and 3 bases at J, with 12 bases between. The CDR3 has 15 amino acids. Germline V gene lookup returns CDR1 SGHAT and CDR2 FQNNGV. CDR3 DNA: TGTGCCAGCAGCTTAGAAGGAAGAGAACTCTACGAGCAGTACTTC. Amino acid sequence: CASSLEGRELYEQYF.

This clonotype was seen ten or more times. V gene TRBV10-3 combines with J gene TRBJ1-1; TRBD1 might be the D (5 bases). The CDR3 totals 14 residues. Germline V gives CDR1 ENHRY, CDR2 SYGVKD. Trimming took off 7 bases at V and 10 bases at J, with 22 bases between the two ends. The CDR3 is CAINEGLEGRVAFF. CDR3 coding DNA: TGTGCCATCAACGAGGGGCTCGAGGGGCGGGTAGCTTTCTTT.

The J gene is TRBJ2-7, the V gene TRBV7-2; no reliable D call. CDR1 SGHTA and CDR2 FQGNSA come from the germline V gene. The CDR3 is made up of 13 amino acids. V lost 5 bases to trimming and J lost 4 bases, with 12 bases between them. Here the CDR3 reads CASSQGSRYEQYF. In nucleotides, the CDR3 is TGTGCCAGCAGCCAAGGATCAAGATACGAGCAGTACTTC.

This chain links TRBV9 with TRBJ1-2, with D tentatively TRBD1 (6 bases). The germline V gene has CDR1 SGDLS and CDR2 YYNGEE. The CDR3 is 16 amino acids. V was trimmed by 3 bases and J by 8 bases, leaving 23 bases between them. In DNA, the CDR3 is TGTGCCAGCAGCGGGCCTTCCTGGGGCCAAACAGGGGGCTACACCTTC. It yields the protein CASSGPSWGQTGGYTF.

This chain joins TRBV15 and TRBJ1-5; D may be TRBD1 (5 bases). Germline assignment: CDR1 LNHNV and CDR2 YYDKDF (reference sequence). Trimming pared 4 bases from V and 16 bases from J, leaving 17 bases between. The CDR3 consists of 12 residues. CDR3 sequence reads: CATSKEGDELHF. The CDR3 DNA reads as TGTGCCACCAGCAAGGAAGGGGATGAACTACATTTT.

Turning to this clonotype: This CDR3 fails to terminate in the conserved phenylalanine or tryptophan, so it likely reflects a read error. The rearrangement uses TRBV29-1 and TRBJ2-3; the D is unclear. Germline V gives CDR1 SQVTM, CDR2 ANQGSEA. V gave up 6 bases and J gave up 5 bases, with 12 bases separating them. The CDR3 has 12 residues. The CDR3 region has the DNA TGCAGCGTCAAGAGTGGGTTAGATACGCAGTATTGT. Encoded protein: CSVKSGLDTQYC.

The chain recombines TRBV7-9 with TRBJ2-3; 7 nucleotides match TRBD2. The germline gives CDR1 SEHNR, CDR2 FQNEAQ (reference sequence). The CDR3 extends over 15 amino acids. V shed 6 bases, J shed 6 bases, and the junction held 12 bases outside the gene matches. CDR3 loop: CASSVSSGGPDTQYF. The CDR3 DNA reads TGTGCCAGCAGTGTGTCTAGCGGAGGTCCGGATACGCAGTATTTT. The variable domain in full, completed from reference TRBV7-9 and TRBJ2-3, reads DTGVSQNPRHKITKRGQNVTFRCDPISEHNRLYWYRQTLGQGPEFLTYFQNEAQLEKSRLLSDRFSAERPKGSFSTLEIQRTEQGDSAMYLCASSVSSGGPDTQYFGPGTRLTVL.

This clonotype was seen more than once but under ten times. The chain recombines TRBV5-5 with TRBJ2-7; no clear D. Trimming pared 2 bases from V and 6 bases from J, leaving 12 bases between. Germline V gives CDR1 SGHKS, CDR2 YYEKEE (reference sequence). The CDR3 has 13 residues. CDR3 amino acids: CASSFLDDGEQYF. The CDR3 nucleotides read TGTGCCAGCAGCTTCCTGGACGACGGCGAGCAGTACTTC.

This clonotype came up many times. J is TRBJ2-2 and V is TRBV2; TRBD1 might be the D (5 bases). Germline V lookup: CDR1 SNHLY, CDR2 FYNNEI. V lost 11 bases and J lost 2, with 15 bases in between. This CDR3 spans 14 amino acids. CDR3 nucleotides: TGTGCCGGCAAAGGGGCCACCAACACCGGGGAGCTGTTTTTT. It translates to CAGKGATNTGELFF.

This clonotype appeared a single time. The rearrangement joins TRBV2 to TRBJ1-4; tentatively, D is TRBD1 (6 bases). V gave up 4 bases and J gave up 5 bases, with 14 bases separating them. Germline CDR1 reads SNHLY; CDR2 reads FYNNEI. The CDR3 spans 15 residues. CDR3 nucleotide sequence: TGTGCCAGCAGTGCTAGGGGGGGAGAAAATGAAAAACTGTTTTTT. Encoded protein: CASSARGGENEKLFF.

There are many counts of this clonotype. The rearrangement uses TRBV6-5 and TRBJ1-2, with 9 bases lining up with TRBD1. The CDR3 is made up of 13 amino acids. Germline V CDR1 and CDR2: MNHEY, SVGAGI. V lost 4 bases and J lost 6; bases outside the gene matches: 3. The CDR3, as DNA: TGTGCCAGCAGTTCGACAGGGGGACATGGCTACACCTTC. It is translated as CASSSTGGHGYTF.

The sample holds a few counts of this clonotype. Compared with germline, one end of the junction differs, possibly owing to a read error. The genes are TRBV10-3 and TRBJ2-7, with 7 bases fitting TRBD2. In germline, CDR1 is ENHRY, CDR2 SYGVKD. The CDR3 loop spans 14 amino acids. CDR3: CASSVRREPVEQYF. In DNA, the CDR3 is TGTGCCAGCAGTGTAAGGCGGGAGCCGGTCGAGCAGTACTTC.

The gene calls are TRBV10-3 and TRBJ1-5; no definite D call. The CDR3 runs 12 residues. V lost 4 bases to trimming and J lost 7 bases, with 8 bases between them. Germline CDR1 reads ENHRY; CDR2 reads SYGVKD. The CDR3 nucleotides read TGTGCCATCAGTGGGACCGGACAGCCCCAGCATTTT. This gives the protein CAISGTGQPQHF.

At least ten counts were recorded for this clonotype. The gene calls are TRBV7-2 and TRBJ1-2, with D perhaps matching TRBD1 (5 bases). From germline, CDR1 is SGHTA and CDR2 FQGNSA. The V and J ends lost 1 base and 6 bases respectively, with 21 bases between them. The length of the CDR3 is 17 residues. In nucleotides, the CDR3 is TGTGCCAGCAGCTTAGTCCCAGGGTTTTCGTCTACCAATGGCTACACCTTC. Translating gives CASSLVPGFSSTNGYTF.

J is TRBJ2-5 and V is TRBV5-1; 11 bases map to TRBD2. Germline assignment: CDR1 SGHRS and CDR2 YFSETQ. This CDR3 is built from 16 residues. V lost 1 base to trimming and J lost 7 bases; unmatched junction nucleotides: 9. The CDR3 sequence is CASSLTSGSSLRTQYF. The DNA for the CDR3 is TGCGCCAGCAGCTTGACTAGCGGGAGTTCGTTGAGGACCCAGTACTTC. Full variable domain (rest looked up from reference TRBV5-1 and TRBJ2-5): KAGVTQTPRYLIKTRGQQVTLSCSPISGHRSVSWYQQTPGQGLQFLFEYFSETQRNKGNFPGRFSGRQFSNSRSEMNVSTLELGDSALYLCASSLTSGSSLRTQYFGPGTRLLVL.

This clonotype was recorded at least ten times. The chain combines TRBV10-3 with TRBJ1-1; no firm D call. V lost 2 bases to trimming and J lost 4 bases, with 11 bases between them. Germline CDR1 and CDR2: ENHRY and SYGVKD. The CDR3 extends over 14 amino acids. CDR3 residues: CAISERAEGTEAFF. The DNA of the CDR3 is TGTGCCATCAGTGAGAGGGCGGAAGGCACTGAAGCTTTCTTT.

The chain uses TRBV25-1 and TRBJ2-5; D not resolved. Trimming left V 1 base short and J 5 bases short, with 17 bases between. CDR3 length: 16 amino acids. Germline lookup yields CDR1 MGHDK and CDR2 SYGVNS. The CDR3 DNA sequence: TGTGCCAGCAGTGAATTGGGCAGTGCTATTGATGAGACCCAGTACTTC. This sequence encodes CASSELGSAIDETQYF.